This T cell receptor (beta chain) was documented in a study of OX40 agonist ivuxolimab in advanced cancers. Notes on the study in general: Still undetermined is the antigen specificity of the expanded peripheral T cells.

With regard to this clone: What it recognizes is unknown.

Germline-derived CDR1 and CDR2 are SGHDN and FVKESK. CDR3 length: 14 amino acids. V dropped 1 base and J dropped 4 bases, with 7 bases sitting between them. Profiling relied on immunoSEQ multiplex PCR, and the TCRdb table lists in-frame clones only, not all of them. There are 65,000 to 70,000 clones in the sample; over 60% occur only once, and around 1.6% lies in the top ten. The sequence derives from an adult with an advanced solid tumor such as melanoma, head and neck, liver or kidney cancer. The V call is TRBV14, the J call TRBJ2-2; D remains ambiguous. The sequenced sample was CD4+ or CD8+ T cells sorted from blood, obtained in a trial of the OX40 agonist ivuxolimab. The CDR3 coding sequence is TGTGCCAGCAGCCAAGGTTATACCACCGGGGAGCTGTTTTTT. Translated: CASSQGYTTGELFF. The whole variable domain, remainder taken from reference TRBV14 and TRBJ2-2, is EAGVTQFPSHSVIEKGQTVTLRCDPISGHDNLYWYRRVMGKEIKFLLHFVKESKQDESGMPNNRFLAERTGGTYSTLKVQPAELEDSGVYFCASSQGYTTGELFFGEGSRLTVL.